The present TCR beta chain was sequenced within a study of PD-L1 blockade in urothelial cancer. Looking at the study overall: The study started patients on atezolizumab in the mid-2010s, giving 1,200 mg intravenously every 3 weeks. Blood was analyzed 3 weeks (second dose) and 6 weeks after treatment start.

Method: immunoSEQ multiplex PCR; TCRdb's copy keeps in-frame clones and lacks some. The sample lists roughly 25,000 clones, 84% occurring once. Per the germline V gene, CDR1 is SGHTA and CDR2 is FQGTGA. The CDR3 runs to 13 residues. V lost 5 bases, J lost 1 base, and 8 bases lay in between. Sequences were derived from PBMCs, sampled around atezolizumab (anti-PD-L1) treatment. This clonotype was sampled from a man between 65 and 80 years old with urothelial cancer. V and J are TRBV7-3 and TRBJ1-1; D call uncertain. CDR3: CASSKDTNTEAFF. The DNA for the CDR3 is TGTGCCAGCAGCAAAGACACGAACACTGAAGCTTTCTTT.